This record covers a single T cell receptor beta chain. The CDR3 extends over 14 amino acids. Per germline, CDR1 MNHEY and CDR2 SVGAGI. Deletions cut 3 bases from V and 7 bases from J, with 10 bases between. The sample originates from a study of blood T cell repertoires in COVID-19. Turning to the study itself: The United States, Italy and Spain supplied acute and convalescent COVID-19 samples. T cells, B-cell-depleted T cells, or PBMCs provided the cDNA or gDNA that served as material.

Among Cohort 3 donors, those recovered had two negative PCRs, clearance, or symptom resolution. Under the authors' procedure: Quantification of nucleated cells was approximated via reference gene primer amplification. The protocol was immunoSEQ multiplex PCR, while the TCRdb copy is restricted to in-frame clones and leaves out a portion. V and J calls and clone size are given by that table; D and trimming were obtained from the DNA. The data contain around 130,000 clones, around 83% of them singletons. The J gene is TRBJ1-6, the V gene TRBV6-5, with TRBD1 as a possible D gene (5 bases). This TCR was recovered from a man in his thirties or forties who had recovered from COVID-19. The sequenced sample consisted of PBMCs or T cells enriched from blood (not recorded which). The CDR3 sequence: CASSYQGLNSPLHF. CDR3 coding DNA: TGTGCCAGCAGTTATCAGGGATTAAATTCACCCCTCCACTTT.